A single sample is the source of the 11 T cell receptor beta chains below, sequenced in a study of regulatory T cells in long-lasting Graves disease. Through Arm-PCR of CDR3 regions and iRepertoire HTBI primers, TCR beta libraries were built. TCRdb ran MiXCR on the multiplex PCR reads and lists one entry per CDR3 protein. The data show around 250,000 distinct CDR3 sequences, 20% to 25% seen once. The time point denotes: newly diagnosed GD, antithyroid drugs for less than 3 months. There was RNA extracted from PBMCs, and the TCR library was made from it. Sequencing was performed on peripheral blood mononuclear cells (PBMCs), taken at new diagnosis, from a patient treated with antithyroid drugs. All receptors derive from a female donor with Graves disease.

Ten or more counts support this clonotype. This rearrangement joins TRBV20-1 to TRBJ2-3; TRBD2 aligns across 13 bases. Per germline, CDR1 DFQATT and CDR2 SNEGSKA (reference sequence). The V gene end was trimmed by 4 bases and the J gene end by 3 bases; junction bases not matched to a gene: 1. CDR3 size: 14 residues. The CDR3 loop reads CSAKTSGGTDTQYF. The CDR3, as DNA: TGCAGTGCTAAGACTAGCGGGGGGACAGATACGCAGTATTTT.

Turning to this clonotype: This sequence is one base from a far larger clone and is likely a read error. This chain joins TRBV7-2 and TRBJ2-1; 12 bases are a match to TRBD2. The V gene's germline CDR1 is SGHTA and CDR2 FQGNSA. The CDR3 is made up of 14 amino acids. V shed 3 bases, J shed 10 bases, and the junction held 4 bases outside the gene matches. CDR3 sequence (DNA): TGTGCCAGCAGCTTGGGACTAGCGGGCCTCGAGCAGTTCTTC. As protein: CASSLGLAGLEQFF.

Written as DNA, the CDR3 is TGTGCCAGCAGTGAAGCCTTCGAGGGGAACTTCTACGAGCAGTACTTC. This encodes CASSEAFEGNFYEQYF. The V and J genes are TRBV6-1 and TRBJ2-7; the D gene could be TRBD1 or TRBD2 (5 bases each). The CDR3 is made up of 16 amino acids. CDR1 MNHNS and CDR2 SASEGT come from the germline V gene. The V gene lost 0 bases and the J gene lost 3 bases, with 15 bases spanning the gap.

A few counts support this clonotype. This chain connects TRBV30 to TRBJ2-7, with a tentative D call TRBD1 (5 bases). V lost 0 bases and J 2 bases, leaving 11 bases between the germline ends. The CDR3 consists of 14 residues. Germline loops: CDR1 GTSNPN, CDR2 SVGIG (reference sequence). CDR3 DNA: TGTGCCTGGAGTGTAGGGGCTGTCCCCTACGAGCAGTACTTC. It encodes CAWSVGAVPYEQYF.

This clonotype was counted at least ten times. The gene calls are TRBV12-3 or TRBV12-4 and TRBJ1-5, with D perhaps TRBD1 (6 bases). The V end lost 3 bases, the J end lost 4 bases, and 13 bases lay between the germline ends. The CDR3 runs to 15 residues. The CDR3 protein is CASSFGQPGNQPQHF. CDR3 sequence (DNA): TGTGCCAGCAGTTTCGGACAGCCGGGGAATCAGCCCCAGCATTTT.

Points on this clonotype: Possible read error: a much larger clone is one base away. The rearrangement joins TRBV28 to TRBJ1-2; D uncertain. V was pared by 7 bases and J by 0 bases, with 12 bases between. This CDR3 spans 14 amino acids. Germline lookup yields CDR1 MDHEN and CDR2 SYDVKM. CDR3 amino acids: CASNQHGANYGYTF. The DNA for the CDR3 is TGTGCCAGCAATCAGCACGGGGCTAACTATGGCTACACCTTC.

This clonotype was picked up many times. The V call is TRBV24-1, the J call TRBJ2-5; D might be TRBD1 (5 bases). The CDR3 covers 12 residues. The germline gives CDR1 KGHDR, CDR2 SFDVKD. Trimming pared 12 bases from V and 2 bases from J, leaving 12 bases between. The CDR3 DNA reads TGTGCCTCCCCCCAGGGTCAAGAGACCCAGTACTTC. Translating it yields CASPQGQETQYF.

This clonotype was detected once. This chain joins TRBV30 and TRBJ2-7; TRBD2 is a possible D gene (5 bases). The V end lost 2 bases, the J end lost 4 bases, and 12 bases lay between the germline ends. The CDR3 length is 13 residues. CDR1 and CDR2 (germline): GTSNPN, SVGIG (reference sequence). CDR3 loop: CAWSTAGNYEQYF. CDR3 in DNA: TGTGCCTGGAGTACGGCCGGGAATTACGAGCAGTACTTC.

This clonotype was recorded many times. The chain joins TRBV12-3 or TRBV12-4 to TRBJ2-2; TRBD2 might be the D (6 bases). The V end was cut by 8 bases, the J end by 4 bases, with 20 bases between. The CDR3 totals 16 residues. The CDR3 DNA reads TGTGCCAGCTCCCAAATAGGAGGGCCGGGCACCGGGGAGCTGTTTTTT. This encodes CASSQIGGPGTGELFF.

The CDR3 sequence: CASSLLAGAIYNEQFF. The CDR3 DNA reads TGTGCCAGCAGCCTACTAGCGGGAGCTATCTACAATGAGCAGTTCTTC. The J gene is TRBJ2-1, the V gene TRBV6-1; 11 bases line up with TRBD2. V shed 6 bases and J 3 bases; nucleotides not matched to a gene: 7. Germline CDR1 and CDR2: MNHNS and SASEGT. CDR3 length: 16 amino acids.

Ten or more counts support this clonotype. The chain links TRBV5-1 to TRBJ2-4; TRBD1 matches at 7 bases. From germline, CDR1 is SGHRS and CDR2 YFSETQ. This CDR3 comprises 17 residues. With 4 bases clipped from V and 0 bases from J, the junction kept 10 bases outside the gene matches. Here the CDR3 reads CASSLPGTEIAKNIQYF. The CDR3 DNA follows: TGCGCCAGCAGCCTTCCCGGGACAGAGATAGCCAAAAACATTCAGTACTTC.